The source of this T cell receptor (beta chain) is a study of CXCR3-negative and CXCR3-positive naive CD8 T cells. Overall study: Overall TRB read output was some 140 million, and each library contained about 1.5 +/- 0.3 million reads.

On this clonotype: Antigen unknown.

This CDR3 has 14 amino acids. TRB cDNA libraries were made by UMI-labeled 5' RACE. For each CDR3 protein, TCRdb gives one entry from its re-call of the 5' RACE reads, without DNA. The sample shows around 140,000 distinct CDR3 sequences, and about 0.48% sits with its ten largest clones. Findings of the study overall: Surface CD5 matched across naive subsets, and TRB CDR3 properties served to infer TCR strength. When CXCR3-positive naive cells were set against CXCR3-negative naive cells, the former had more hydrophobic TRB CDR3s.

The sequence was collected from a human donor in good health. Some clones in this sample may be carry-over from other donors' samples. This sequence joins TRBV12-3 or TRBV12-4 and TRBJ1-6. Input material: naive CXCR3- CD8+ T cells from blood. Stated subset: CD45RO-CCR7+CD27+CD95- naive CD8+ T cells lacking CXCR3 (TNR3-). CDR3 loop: CASSTNSLNSPLHF.